The next 25 T cell receptor beta chains were all read from a single sample in a study of persistence of HIV-infected CD4 T cells (dated by TCRdb to the early 2020s). The immunoSEQ hsTCRB assay version 4, run in survey mode, was used to sequence TCRbeta repertoires from genomic DNA. The source is immuneACCESS, and TCRdb retained only in-frame sequences with V and J called. Part of the clones is not carried over; for the studies checked, unresolved V genes explain less than half of this, and the remainder is unexplained. Here the sample has 35,000 to 45,000 clones; 87% occur a single time. The ten largest clones represent 1.3% of the sample. The sample's treatment or condition label is to be understood as: suppressive antiretroviral therapy. As a nonspecific positive control representing the CD4+ T cell repertoire, the cells were stimulated with anti-CD3/anti-CD28 magnetic beads. Sorting of responding CD4+ T cells was based on upregulation of both CD40 ligand and CD69.

These receptors lack a known antigen. The sequences come from CD4+ T cells sorted from PBMCs after roughly 18-hour stimulation, collected from a patient who received antiretroviral therapy. The cell subset or site label on this specimen signifies: CD40L+CD69+ CD4 T cells responding to anti-CD3/anti-CD28 beads, representing the overall repertoire. These receptors were obtained from an adult man with HIV who was CMV-seropositive.

This CDR3 reads CASSGTGASDTQYF. The CDR3 coding sequence is TGTGCCAGCAGTGGGACAGGGGCGTCGGATACGCAGTATTTT. The rearrangement joins TRBV6-4 to TRBJ2-3; 9 bases agree with TRBD1. The germline gives CDR1 MRHNA, CDR2 SNTAGT. Trimming removed 4 bases from V and 6 bases from J; junction bases left unmatched: 5. The CDR3 length is 14 residues.

The CDR3 DNA sequence: TGCAGCGTTGAAGATCCAGCGATCAACACTGAAGCTTTCTTT. Translation gives CSVEDPAINTEAFF. This rearrangement joins TRBV29-1 to TRBJ1-1; D is ambiguous. The CDR3 totals 14 residues. V was cut by 0 bases and J by 2 bases, with 10 bases left in between. CDR1 is SQVTM and CDR2 is ANQGSEA in the germline V gene.

The chain employs TRBV7-2 and TRBJ1-5, with D perhaps matching TRBD1 (6 bases). Trimming shortened V by 5 bases and J by 4 bases, and 18 bases separated the two germline ends. The CDR3 contains 16 residues. Germline values: CDR1 SGHTA, CDR2 FQGNSA. The CDR3 here is CASSTHRDIGNQPQHF. The CDR3, as DNA: TGTGCCAGCAGCACGCACAGGGATATAGGAAATCAGCCCCAGCATTTT. The variable domain in full, with the rest retrieved from reference TRBV7-2 and TRBJ1-5, is GAGVSQSPSNKVTEKGKDVELRCDPISGHTALYWYRQSLGQGLEFLIYFQGNSAPDKSGLPSDRFSAERTGGSVSTLTIQRTQQEDSAVYLCASSTHRDIGNQPQHFGDGTRLSIL.

This chain joins TRBV6-5 and TRBJ1-2, with 9 bases aligning to TRBD1. The V gene's germline CDR1 is MNHEY and CDR2 SVGAGI. This CDR3 region has 14 residues. Unmatched junction bases numbered 7, after V lost 7 bases and J lost 4 bases. CDR3 bases: TGTGCCAGCATGGGACAGGGAACCTTCTATGGCTACACCTTC. This encodes CASMGQGTFYGYTF.

The chain has TRBV11-1 and TRBJ1-6, with unresolved D. Germline CDR1 SGHAT, CDR2 FQDESV (reference sequence). V lost 2 bases and J lost 5, with 7 bases in between. There are 14 residues in the CDR3. CDR3 DNA sequence: TGTGCCAGCAGCTTAATCAGCAATAATTCACCCCTCCACTTT. Protein: CASSLISNNSPLHF.

This chain connects TRBV18 to TRBJ1-2; D uncertain. CDR1 is KGHSH and CDR2 is LQKENI in the germline V gene. V was clipped by 0 bases and J by 0 bases, with 11 bases between them. The length of the CDR3 is 16 residues. The CDR3 reads CASSPPAHAPNYGYTF. DNA of the CDR3: TGTGCCAGCTCACCACCGGCCCACGCCCCTAACTATGGCTACACCTTC.

This clone was picked up a small number of times. The chain couples TRBV2 to TRBJ2-2; unclear D gene. This CDR3 has 13 amino acids. Deletions cut 6 bases from V and 8 bases from J, with 13 bases between. Germline CDR1 is SNHLY and CDR2 is FYNNEI. CDR3 nucleotides: TGTGCCAGCAGGGTCCCTTTTGATGGGGAGCTGTTTTTT. This codes for CASRVPFDGELFF.

This clone was picked up one time. V and J are TRBV10-3 and TRBJ2-7, with D tentatively TRBD2 (5 bases). CDR1 ENHRY and CDR2 SYGVKD come from the germline V gene. V was trimmed by 6 bases and J by 6 bases, leaving 15 bases between them. This CDR3 region has 13 residues. CDR3: CAISRELTVEQYF. In DNA form, the CDR3 reads TGTGCCATCAGCCGGGAACTTACCGTCGAGCAGTACTTC.

The chain has TRBV10-3 and TRBJ1-3; unclear D gene. Germline values: CDR1 ENHRY, CDR2 SYGVKD. CDR3 length: 13 amino acids. V lost 7 bases to trimming and J lost 0 bases, with 7 bases between them. CDR3 in amino acids: CAITSSSGNTIYF. CDR3 nucleotides: TGTGCCATCACCAGCAGCTCTGGAAACACCATATATTTT.

This chain links TRBV7-2 with TRBJ1-2; 7 bases align to TRBD1. V shed 1 base and J 5 bases; nucleotides not matched to a gene: 1. The CDR3 has 13 residues. CDR1 and CDR2 from the germline V gene are SGHTA and FQGNSA. CDR3 DNA sequence: TGTGCCAGCAGCTTAGGGGGACAGTATGGCTACACCTTC. It codes for CASSLGGQYGYTF.

J is TRBJ1-4 and V is TRBV18, with 10 positions matching TRBD1. Germline V gene lookup returns CDR1 KGHSH and CDR2 LQKENI. This CDR3 region has 18 residues. The V segment lost 6 bases and the J segment 0 bases; nucleotides outside the gene matches: 10. CDR3 loop: CASSLAGTGASTNEKLFF. CDR3 sequence (DNA): TGTGCCAGCTCGCTTGCCGGGACAGGGGCCTCAACTAATGAAAAACTGTTTTTT.

The CDR3 region is CASSPVRTGAEAFF. As DNA, the CDR3 is TGTGCCAGCTCACCTGTACGGACAGGGGCAGAAGCTTTCTTT. The chain links TRBV18 to TRBJ1-1, with TRBD1 matching 9 bases. The junction had 7 bases not matched to a gene; V was cut back by 3 bases and J by 8 bases. This CDR3 is built from 14 residues. Germline CDR1 is KGHSH and CDR2 is LQKENI.

The rearrangement uses TRBV30 and TRBJ1-3; D unresolved. The CDR3 runs 16 residues. The V and J ends lost 0 bases and 4 bases respectively, with 16 bases between them. Germline loops: CDR1 GTSNPN, CDR2 SVGIG (reference sequence). For the CDR3, the DNA is TGTGCCTGGAGTGTCCGGTCGTATCAGTACGGAAACACCATATATTTT. Its translation: CAWSVRSYQYGNTIYF.

This chain connects TRBV28 to TRBJ1-1; D is unresolved. V dropped 2 bases and J dropped 4 bases, with 11 bases sitting between them. This CDR3 comprises 14 residues. Germline lookup yields CDR1 MDHEN and CDR2 SYDVKM. The CDR3 spells CASSLGWGGTEAFF. CDR3 DNA sequence: TGTGCCAGCAGTTTAGGGTGGGGTGGCACTGAAGCTTTCTTT.

V usage is TRBV5-6 and J usage is TRBJ2-7; possibly TRBD1 for D (6 bases). The CDR3 is 15 amino acids. Germline V lookup: CDR1 SGHDT, CDR2 YYEEEE. V gave up 1 base and J gave up 3 bases, with 14 bases separating them. In DNA form, the CDR3 reads TGTGCCAGCAGCTTGAGGTCGCAGGGGCTCTACGAGCAGTACTTC. It encodes CASSLRSQGLYEQYF.

V and J are TRBV27 and TRBJ2-6; the D is unclear. V lost 6 bases and J 0 bases, leaving 12 bases between the germline ends. The CDR3 runs 16 residues. CDR1 MNHEY and CDR2 SMNVEV come from the germline V gene (reference sequence). The CDR3 spells CASRDLFTSGANVLTF. CDR3 DNA: TGTGCCAGCAGGGACCTCTTTACCTCTGGGGCCAACGTCCTGACTTTC.

V is TRBV28 and J is TRBJ2-2; no firm D call. Germline V gene data show CDR1 as MDHEN and CDR2 as SYDVKM. This CDR3 spans 19 amino acids. Between the trimmed V and J ends, which lost 2 bases and 4 bases, there was a span of 23 bases. The CDR3 protein is CASSLGGRRTWDSTGELFF. The CDR3 DNA sequence: TGTGCCAGCAGTTTAGGTGGCAGGAGAACTTGGGATAGCACCGGGGAGCTGTTTTTT.

This sequence joins TRBV20-1 and TRBJ1-5; the D gene is possibly TRBD1 (5 bases). This CDR3 has 13 amino acids. Per the germline V gene, CDR1 is DFQATT and CDR2 is SNEGSKA (reference sequence). Between the trimmed V and J ends, which lost 3 bases and 3 bases, there was a span of 9 bases. This chain's CDR3 is CSASGGANQPQHF. CDR3 bases: TGCAGTGCTAGTGGGGGAGCCAATCAGCCCCAGCATTTT.

V usage is TRBV25-1 and J usage is TRBJ1-2; D is unclear. This CDR3 has 11 residues. V dropped 2 bases and J dropped 7 bases, with 5 bases sitting between them. Germline CDR1 and CDR2: MGHDK and SYGVNS. CDR3 nucleotide sequence: TGTGCCAGCAGTGAAGAGCGTGGCTACACCTTC. It is translated as CASSEERGYTF.

The V and J genes are TRBV9 and TRBJ1-2; TRBD1 matches at 9 bases. V was clipped by 6 bases and J by 4 bases; unmatched bases: 13. Per germline, CDR1 SGDLS and CDR2 YYNGEE. This CDR3 spans 16 amino acids. This CDR3 is CASTPPGTGRGYGYTF. CDR3 bases: TGTGCCAGCACTCCCCCCGGGACAGGGAGGGGCTATGGCTACACCTTC.

The rearrangement joins TRBV20-1 to TRBJ2-5, with 12 bases fitting TRBD2. Germline-derived CDR1 and CDR2 are DFQATT and SNEGSKA (reference sequence). This CDR3 has 17 residues. The V segment lost 3 bases and the J segment 3 bases; nucleotides outside the gene matches: 11. CDR3 coding DNA: TGCAGTGCTAGTCAGACTAGCGGGAGCCGGATTAAAGAGACCCAGTACTTC. Translation gives CSASQTSGSRIKETQYF.

The rearrangement uses TRBV29-1 and TRBJ2-5; D is unclear. The CDR3 has 11 residues. V was cut by 4 bases and J by 4 bases, with 7 bases left in between. Germline V gives CDR1 SQVTM, CDR2 ANQGSEA. In DNA form, the CDR3 reads TGCAGCGTTGTTTTTGGAGAGACCCAGTACTTC. Residues: CSVVFGETQYF.

The V call is TRBV18, the J call TRBJ1-1; D is possibly TRBD1 (5 bases). V was cut by 7 bases and J by 3 bases, with 12 bases left in between. In germline, CDR1 is KGHSH, CDR2 LQKENI. There are 13 residues in the CDR3. CDR3 nucleotide sequence: TGTGCCAGCTGGGGCCGAGAGGACACTGAAGCTTTCTTT. Its translation is CASWGREDTEAFF.

The chain recombines TRBV7-8 with TRBJ2-7; unclear D gene. The length of the CDR3 is 15 residues. Trimming removed 1 base at V and 0 bases at J, with 10 bases between. The germline V gene has CDR1 SGHVS and CDR2 FQNEAQ. The CDR3: CASSLGGRTSYEQYF. The DNA for the CDR3 is TGTGCCAGCAGCTTAGGTGGTAGGACCTCCTACGAGCAGTACTTC.

This clone occurred a few times. This chain links TRBV3-1 (or the pseudogene TRBV3-2) with TRBJ2-7, with 12 bases fitting TRBD2. V was pared by 6 bases and J by 6 bases, with 15 bases of the junction left unmatched. The CDR3 has 17 residues. The germline V gene encodes CDR1 LGHDT and CDR2 YNNKEL (reference sequence). For the CDR3, the DNA is TGTGCCAGCAGACTACAACGCCTAGCGGGAGGGCCGGGCGAGCAGTACTTC. Translation gives CASRLQRLAGGPGEQYF.